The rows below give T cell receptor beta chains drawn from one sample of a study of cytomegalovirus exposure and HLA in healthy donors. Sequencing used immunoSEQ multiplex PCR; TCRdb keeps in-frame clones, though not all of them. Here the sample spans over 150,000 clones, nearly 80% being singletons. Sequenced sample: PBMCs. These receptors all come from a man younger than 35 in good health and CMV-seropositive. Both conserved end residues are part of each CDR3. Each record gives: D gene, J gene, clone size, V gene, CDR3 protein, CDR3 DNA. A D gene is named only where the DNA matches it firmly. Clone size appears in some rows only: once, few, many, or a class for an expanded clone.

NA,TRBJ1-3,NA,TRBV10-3,CAIRAGGDWRTGNTIYF,TGTGCCATCAGAGCCGGAGGGGACTGGAGGACTGGAAACACCATATATTTT
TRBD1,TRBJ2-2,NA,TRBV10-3,CAISSAGTGSNTGELFF,TGTGCCATCAGTTCCGCCGGGACAGGATCGAACACCGGGGAGCTGTTTTTT
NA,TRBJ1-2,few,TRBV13,CASSYLTGLGGYTF,TGTGCCAGCAGCTACCTCACAGGGTTGGGAGGCTACACCTTC
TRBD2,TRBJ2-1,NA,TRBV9,CASSPRTSGTGYNEQFF,TGTGCCAGCAGCCCTAGGACTAGCGGGACGGGATACAATGAGCAGTTCTTC
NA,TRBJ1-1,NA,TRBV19,CASSIFAGSMNTEAFF,TGTGCCAGTAGTATATTTGCAGGGTCCATGAACACTGAAGCTTTCTTT
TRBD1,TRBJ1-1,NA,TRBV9,CASSPGTGDTEAFF,TGTGCCAGCAGCCCGGGGACAGGGGACACTGAAGCTTTCTTT
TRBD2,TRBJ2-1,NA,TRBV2,CASSKGLAGDEQFF,TGTGCCAGCAGTAAAGGACTAGCGGGGGATGAGCAGTTCTTC
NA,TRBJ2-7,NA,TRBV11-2,CASSLFQASSYEQYF,TGTGCCAGCAGCTTATTTCAGGCGAGCTCCTACGAGCAGTACTTC
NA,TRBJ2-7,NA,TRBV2,CASRDRDNSYEQYF,TGTGCCAGCAGGGACCGGGACAACTCCTACGAGCAGTACTTC
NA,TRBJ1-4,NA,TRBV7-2,CASSFRHRQDEKLFF,TGTGCCAGCAGTTTTCGACACCGACAGGATGAAAAACTGTTTTTT
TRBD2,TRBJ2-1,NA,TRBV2,CASGVIAGASNEQFF,TGTGCCAGCGGGGTGATAGCGGGCGCATCCAATGAGCAGTTCTTC
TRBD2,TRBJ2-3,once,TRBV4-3,CASSQEGRGGTTDTQYF,TGCGCCAGCAGCCAAGAAGGTCGGGGGGGGACCACAGATACGCAGTATTTT
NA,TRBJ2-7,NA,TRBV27,CASSPRRGEQYF,TGTGCCAGCTCCCCCAGGCGGGGCGAGCAGTACTTC
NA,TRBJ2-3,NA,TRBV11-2,CASSATRGAAGDTQYF,TGTGCCAGCAGCGCCACCCGGGGGGCTGCAGGGGATACGCAGTATTTT
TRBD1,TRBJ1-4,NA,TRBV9,CASSPRDRGTEKLFF,TGTGCCAGCAGCCCACGGGACAGGGGGACTGAAAAACTGTTTTTT
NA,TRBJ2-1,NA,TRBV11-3,CASSLQGWSNEQFF,TGTGCCAGCAGCTTACAGGGATGGAGCAATGAGCAGTTCTTC
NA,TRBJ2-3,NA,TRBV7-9,CASSSFRGNTDTQYF,TGTGCCAGCAGCTCGTTCCGGGGTAACACAGATACGCAGTATTTT
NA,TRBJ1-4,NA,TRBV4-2,CASSQDLGGDRGVGEKLFF,TGTGCCAGCAGCCAAGATTTGGGAGGGGACCGCGGTGTGGGGGAAAAACTGTTTTTT
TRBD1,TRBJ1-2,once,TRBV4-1,CASSLTGVAGYTF,TGCGCCAGCAGCCTAACAGGGGTTGCTGGCTACACCTTC
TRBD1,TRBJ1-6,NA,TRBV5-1,CASSLEGQGNSPLHF,TGCGCCAGCAGCTTGGAGGGACAGGGTAATTCACCCCTCCACTTT
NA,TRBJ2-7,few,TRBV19,CASSTTGSYEQYF,TGTGCCAGTAGTACTACAGGATCCTACGAGCAGTACTTC
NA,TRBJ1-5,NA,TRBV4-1,CASSQEPENQPQHF,TGCGCCAGCAGCCAAGAACCAGAAAATCAGCCCCAGCATTTT
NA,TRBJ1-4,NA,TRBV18,CASHQGGIYEKLFF,TGTGCCAGCCACCAAGGCGGTATCTATGAAAAACTGTTTTTT
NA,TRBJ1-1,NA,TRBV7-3,CASSDLDGSEAFF,TGTGCCAGCAGCGATTTGGACGGGAGCGAAGCTTTCTTT
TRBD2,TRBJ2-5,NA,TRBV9,CASTQAGVPQETQYF,TGTGCCAGCACCCAGGCGGGGGTTCCCCAAGAGACCCAGTACTTC
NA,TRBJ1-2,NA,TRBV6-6,CASEIGGRYGYTF,TGTGCCAGCGAAATCGGGGGACGCTATGGCTACACCTTC
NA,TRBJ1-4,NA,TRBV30,CAWSVGAAATNEKLFF,TGTGCCTGGAGTGTGGGGGCGGCAGCAACTAATGAAAAACTGTTTTTT
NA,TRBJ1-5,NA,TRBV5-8,CASSNYRGNQPQHF,TGTGCCAGCAGCAATTACCGGGGAAACCAGCCCCAGCATTTT
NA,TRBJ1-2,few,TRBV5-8,CASSPRTLYYGYTF,TGTGCCAGCAGCCCCCGGACACTTTACTATGGCTACACCTTC
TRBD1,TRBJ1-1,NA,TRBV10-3,CAISPEGTGNTEAFF,TGTGCCATCAGCCCCGAGGGGACAGGGAACACTGAAGCTTTCTTT
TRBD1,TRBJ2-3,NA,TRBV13,CASSPRGTRTDTQYF,TGTGCCAGCAGCCCCAGGGGGACCCGCACAGATACGCAGTATTTT
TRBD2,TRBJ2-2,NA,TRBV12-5,CASGLVFAGAGGELFF,TGTGCTAGTGGTTTGGTATTTGCGGGAGCTGGCGGGGAGCTGTTTTTT
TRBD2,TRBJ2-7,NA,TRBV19,CASSISGGPSYEQYF,TGTGCCAGTAGTATATCGGGAGGGCCCTCCTACGAGCAGTACTTC
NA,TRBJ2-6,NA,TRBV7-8,CASSLDPLDATGANGLTF,TGTGCCAGCAGCCTGGACCCGTTAGACGCTACTGGGGCCAACGGCCTGACTTTC
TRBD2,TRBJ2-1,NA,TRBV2,CASRLAGATYNEQFF,TGTGCCAGCAGACTAGCGGGAGCTACCTACAATGAGCAGTTCTTC
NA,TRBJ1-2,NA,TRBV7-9,CASSVTTGIYGYTF,TGTGCCAGCAGCGTCACGACAGGAATTTATGGCTACACCTTC
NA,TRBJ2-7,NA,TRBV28,CASSSASKKYYEQYF,TGTGCCAGCAGTTCAGCGAGCAAGAAATACTACGAGCAGTACTTC
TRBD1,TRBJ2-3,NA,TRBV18,CASSPLAPRDRTWDTQYF,TGTGCCAGCTCACCACTGGCGCCCCGGGACAGGACGTGGGATACGCAGTATTTT
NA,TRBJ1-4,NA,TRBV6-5,CASSSILATNEKLFF,TGTGCCAGCAGTTCGATACTGGCAACTAATGAAAAACTGTTTTTT
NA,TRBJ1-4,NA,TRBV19,CASSPGQGRIEKLFF,TGTGCCAGTAGTCCCGGACAAGGACGTATTGAAAAACTGTTTTTT
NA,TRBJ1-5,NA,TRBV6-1,CASRNRERSNQPQHF,TGTGCCAGCAGGAACAGGGAAAGGAGCAATCAGCCCCAGCATTTT
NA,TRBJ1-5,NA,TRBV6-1,CASSPQATINQPQHF,TGTGCCAGCAGCCCACAGGCAACTATCAATCAGCCCCAGCATTTT
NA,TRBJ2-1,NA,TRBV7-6,CASSLPSGNEQFF,TGTGCCAGCAGCTTACCCAGCGGGAATGAGCAGTTCTTC